A selection of T cell receptor beta chains follows, all from one sample in a study of cytomegalovirus exposure and HLA in healthy donors. Repertoires were generated with immunoSEQ multiplex PCR, while TCRdb's copy carries only in-frame clones and drops some. Of approximately 200,000 clones listed, over 70% were seen once; the top ten hold roughly 1.6%. Sequencing used PBMCs. The receptors were gathered from a woman younger than 35 in good health and CMV-seronegative. CDR3s include the opening cysteine and the closing phenylalanine or tryptophan. A D gene is named only where the DNA matches it firmly. Size is stated for part of the rows, as once, few or many counts, or as a class when the clone is expanded.

j_call: TRBJ2-3; v_call: TRBV14; clone_size: NA; cdr3_length: 15; d_call: NA; cdr3_aa: CASSQDGGSTDTQYF; cdr3_nt: TGTGCCAGCAGCCAAGACGGAGGGAGCACAGATACGCAGTATTTT
j_call: TRBJ1-6; v_call: TRBV6-6; clone_size: NA; cdr3_length: 15; d_call: NA; cdr3_aa: CASSIRDIYNSPLHF; cdr3_nt: TGTGCCAGCAGTATCCGGGACATCTATAATTCACCCCTCCACTTT
j_call: TRBJ2-2; v_call: TRBV5-6; clone_size: NA; cdr3_length: 14; d_call: NA; cdr3_aa: CASRRETNTGELFF; cdr3_nt: TGTGCCAGCAGACGAGAAACCAACACCGGGGAGCTGTTTTTT
j_call: TRBJ2-2; v_call: TRBV9; clone_size: NA; cdr3_length: 14; d_call: NA; cdr3_aa: CASSPHKNTGELFF; cdr3_nt: TGTGCCAGCAGCCCACACAAGAACACCGGGGAGCTGTTTTTT
j_call: TRBJ2-7; v_call: TRBV5-8; clone_size: NA; cdr3_length: 15; d_call: NA; cdr3_aa: CASSSRRDSSYEQYF; cdr3_nt: TGTGCCAGCAGCTCACGGAGGGACAGTTCCTACGAGCAGTACTTC
j_call: TRBJ1-3; v_call: TRBV6-1; clone_size: NA; cdr3_length: 15; d_call: NA; cdr3_aa: CASSEAQGSGNTIYF; cdr3_nt: TGTGCCAGCAGTGAAGCGCAGGGCTCTGGAAACACCATATATTTT
j_call: TRBJ2-1; v_call: TRBV10-3; clone_size: NA; cdr3_length: 15; d_call: TRBD2; cdr3_aa: CAISYGTSGGNEQFF; cdr3_nt: TGTGCCATCAGCTACGGGACTAGCGGGGGCAATGAGCAGTTCTTC
j_call: TRBJ2-7; v_call: TRBV27; clone_size: NA; cdr3_length: 15; d_call: TRBD1; cdr3_aa: CASSTPGQSPYEQYF; cdr3_nt: TGTGCCAGCAGTACTCCGGGACAGAGTCCCTACGAGCAGTACTTT
j_call: TRBJ1-5; v_call: TRBV11-2; clone_size: few; cdr3_length: 16; d_call: TRBD1; cdr3_aa: CASSLRDSHSNQPQHF; cdr3_nt: TGTGCCAGCAGCTTAAGGGACAGCCATAGCAATCAGCCCCAGCATTTT
j_call: TRBJ1-5; v_call: TRBV28; clone_size: NA; cdr3_length: 14; d_call: TRBD1; cdr3_aa: CASTRQGRNQPQHF; cdr3_nt: TGTGCCAGCACCCGACAGGGCCGGAATCAGCCCCAGCATTTT
j_call: TRBJ2-7; v_call: TRBV28; clone_size: NA; cdr3_length: 15; d_call: NA; cdr3_aa: CASSKVGGVTYEQYF; cdr3_nt: TGTGCCAGCAGTAAGGTAGGGGGGGTTACCTACGAGCAGTACTTC
j_call: TRBJ1-5; v_call: TRBV19; clone_size: NA; cdr3_length: 16; d_call: NA; cdr3_aa: CASSPHSGGVGLPQHF; cdr3_nt: TGTGCCAGTAGCCCTCACTCTGGGGGGGTCGGCCTGCCCCAGCATTTT
j_call: TRBJ2-1; v_call: TRBV9; clone_size: NA; cdr3_length: 15; d_call: TRBD2; cdr3_aa: CASSVDLREVNEQFF; cdr3_nt: TGTGCCAGCAGCGTAGATTTGCGGGAGGTGAATGAGCAGTTCTTC
j_call: TRBJ2-1; v_call: TRBV28; clone_size: NA; cdr3_length: 15; d_call: NA; cdr3_aa: CASSLATDAYNEQFF; cdr3_nt: TGTGCCAGCAGTTTAGCTACCGATGCCTACAATGAGCAGTTCTTC
j_call: TRBJ2-2; v_call: TRBV28; clone_size: once; cdr3_length: 15; d_call: NA; cdr3_aa: CASSSTAANTGELFF; cdr3_nt: TGTGCCAGCAGTTCGACAGCTGCGAACACCGGGGAGCTGTTTTTT
j_call: TRBJ2-1; v_call: TRBV6-5; clone_size: once; cdr3_length: 15; d_call: NA; cdr3_aa: CASSYSGGDFNEQFF; cdr3_nt: TGTGCCAGCAGTTACTCGGGGGGAGACTTCAATGAGCAGTTCTTC
j_call: TRBJ2-6; v_call: TRBV14; clone_size: few; cdr3_length: 15; d_call: NA; cdr3_aa: CASSQDWQEVGVLTF; cdr3_nt: TGTGCCAGCAGCCAAGATTGGCAGGAGGTAGGCGTCCTGACTTTC
j_call: TRBJ1-1; v_call: TRBV9; clone_size: NA; cdr3_length: 17; d_call: NA; cdr3_aa: CASSAVGGASVETEAFF; cdr3_nt: TGTGCCAGCAGCGCCGTTGGGGGGGCTTCGGTGGAAACTGAAGCTTTCTTT
j_call: TRBJ2-7; v_call: TRBV14; clone_size: few; cdr3_length: 12; d_call: NA; cdr3_aa: CASSWEPYEQYF; cdr3_nt: TGTGCCAGCAGCTGGGAGCCCTACGAGCAGTACTTC
j_call: TRBJ1-6; v_call: TRBV6-5; clone_size: NA; cdr3_length: 14; d_call: NA; cdr3_aa: CASNQGIIGSPLHF; cdr3_nt: TGTGCCAGCAACCAGGGCATCATAGGGTCACCCCTCCACTTT
j_call: TRBJ1-1; v_call: TRBV30; clone_size: NA; cdr3_length: 15; d_call: NA; cdr3_aa: CAWSVRIGLMTEAFF; cdr3_nt: TGTGCCTGGAGTGTACGAATAGGACTGATGACTGAAGCTTTCTTT
j_call: TRBJ1-5; v_call: TRBV4-3; clone_size: NA; cdr3_length: 17; d_call: NA; cdr3_aa: CASSQEPPNKGNQPQHF; cdr3_nt: TGCGCCAGCAGCCAAGAACCCCCAAATAAGGGGAATCAGCCCCAGCATTTT
j_call: TRBJ2-2; v_call: TRBV5-4; clone_size: NA; cdr3_length: 16; d_call: TRBD2; cdr3_aa: CASSPRLASYTGELFF; cdr3_nt: TGTGCCAGCAGCCCCAGACTAGCTTCATACACCGGGGAGCTGTTTTTT
j_call: TRBJ2-1; v_call: TRBV5-1; clone_size: NA; cdr3_length: 12; d_call: NA; cdr3_aa: CASSLYPDEQFF; cdr3_nt: TGCGCCAGCAGCTTGTATCCAGATGAGCAGTTCTTC
j_call: TRBJ1-1; v_call: TRBV5-6; clone_size: few; cdr3_length: 16; d_call: NA; cdr3_aa: CASSLGARGYDTEAFF; cdr3_nt: TGTGCCAGCAGCTTGGGGGCCAGGGGTTATGACACTGAAGCTTTCTTT
j_call: TRBJ2-7; v_call: TRBV7-9; clone_size: once; cdr3_length: 14; d_call: NA; cdr3_aa: CASSSGFVFYEQYF; cdr3_nt: TGTGCCAGCAGCTCAGGGTTCGTGTTCTACGAGCAGTACTTC
j_call: TRBJ2-1; v_call: TRBV2; clone_size: NA; cdr3_length: 20; d_call: NA; cdr3_aa: CASTPNRDLVIRSSYNEQFF; cdr3_nt: TGTGCCAGCACCCCAAACAGGGATCTCGTAATTCGAAGCTCCTACAATGAGCAGTTCTTC
j_call: TRBJ2-5; v_call: TRBV20-1; clone_size: NA; cdr3_length: 11; d_call: TRBD2; cdr3_aa: CSTLAEETQYF; cdr3_nt: TGCAGCACACTAGCGGAAGAGACCCAGTACTTC
j_call: TRBJ1-5; v_call: TRBV5-5; clone_size: NA; cdr3_length: 15; d_call: NA; cdr3_aa: CASSLTGMGNQPQHF; cdr3_nt: TGTGCCAGCAGCTTGACAGGGATGGGCAATCAGCCCCAGCATTTT
j_call: TRBJ1-4; v_call: TRBV6-6; clone_size: few; cdr3_length: 13; d_call: TRBD1; cdr3_aa: CAVGTGDNEKLFF; cdr3_nt: TGTGCCGTAGGGACAGGGGATAATGAAAAACTGTTTTTT
j_call: TRBJ1-2; v_call: TRBV13; clone_size: few; cdr3_length: 16; d_call: TRBD1; cdr3_aa: CASSVRGIKGNYGYTF; cdr3_nt: TGTGCCAGCAGCGTCAGGGGGATTAAGGGTAACTATGGCTACACCTTC
j_call: TRBJ2-1; v_call: TRBV19; clone_size: NA; cdr3_length: 21; d_call: TRBD2; cdr3_aa: CASSITGEGQGRTSGYNEQFF; cdr3_nt: TGTGCCAGTAGTATAACGGGCGAGGGTCAAGGGAGGACTAGCGGATACAATGAGCAGTTCTTC
j_call: TRBJ1-2; v_call: TRBV27; clone_size: few; cdr3_length: 15; d_call: TRBD1; cdr3_aa: CASTKRGTGVDGYTF; cdr3_nt: TGTGCCAGCACTAAGAGGGGAACAGGGGTTGATGGCTACACCTTC
j_call: TRBJ1-6; v_call: TRBV2; clone_size: NA; cdr3_length: 16; d_call: TRBD1; cdr3_aa: CASSVTGTDYNSPLHF; cdr3_nt: TGTGCCAGCAGTGTCACCGGGACAGACTATAATTCACCCCTCCACTTT
j_call: TRBJ2-1; v_call: TRBV2; clone_size: NA; cdr3_length: 15; d_call: TRBD2; cdr3_aa: CASSDRTSGSNEQFF; cdr3_nt: TGTGCCAGCAGTGACAGGACTAGCGGATCCAATGAGCAGTTCTTC
j_call: TRBJ2-1; v_call: TRBV7-9; clone_size: once; cdr3_length: 15; d_call: NA; cdr3_aa: CASSSPADSPGEQFF; cdr3_nt: TGTGCCAGCAGCTCCCCCGCGGACTCCCCGGGGGAGCAGTTCTTC
j_call: TRBJ1-5; v_call: TRBV23-1; clone_size: NA; cdr3_length: 15; d_call: NA; cdr3_aa: CASSQCHSSEGPQHF; cdr3_nt: TGCGCCAGCAGTCAATGCCACAGCTCCGAGGGGCCCCAGCATTTT
j_call: TRBJ1-3; v_call: TRBV7-9; clone_size: NA; cdr3_length: 15; d_call: NA; cdr3_aa: CASSLAGGAGNTIYF; cdr3_nt: TGTGCCAGCAGCTTAGCAGGAGGGGCTGGAAACACCATATATTTT
j_call: TRBJ1-5; v_call: TRBV10-2; clone_size: NA; cdr3_length: 15; d_call: NA; cdr3_aa: CASSESSSYNQPQHF; cdr3_nt: TGCGCCAGCAGTGAGTCTAGCAGCTATAATCAGCCCCAGCATTTT
j_call: TRBJ2-3; v_call: TRBV25-1; clone_size: once; cdr3_length: 15; d_call: TRBD2; cdr3_aa: CASAPGLADTDTQYF; cdr3_nt: TGTGCCAGCGCACCGGGACTAGCGGACACAGATACGCAGTATTTT
j_call: TRBJ1-2; v_call: TRBV7-9; clone_size: NA; cdr3_length: 16; d_call: NA; cdr3_aa: CASSLALAGASYGYTF; cdr3_nt: TGTGCCAGCAGCTTAGCGTTGGCGGGAGCTTCCTATGGCTACACCTTC